The entry that follows covers one T cell receptor (beta chain) sequence. The source of the sample is a study of blood T cell repertoires in COVID-19. Study-wide background: Samples taken during acute and convalescent COVID-19 were collected in the United States, Italy and Spain. The cDNA or gDNA used as material had been derived from T cells, B-cell-depleted T cells, or PBMCs.

Authors' analysis steps: Estimation of nucleated cell counts relied on the amplification of reference gene primers. The repertoire was sequenced with immunoSEQ multiplex PCR; TCRdb's copy has only in-frame clones and lacks some. D and trimming come from the DNA, and the V and J calls and clone size come from that table. Here the sample spans fewer than 80,000 clones, approximately 80% being singletons. Followed over time, Seattle patients had been enrolled while infection was active. Sequencing was done on a sample of peripheral blood. This TCR derives from a man aged 50 to 60 with COVID-19, enrolled during active disease.

Written as DNA, the CDR3 is TGTGCTAGTGGTTTGGCCAGCTACGAGCAGTACTTC. Residues: CASGLASYEQYF. The rearrangement links TRBV12-5 to TRBJ2-7; D gene ambiguous. From germline, CDR1 is LGHNT and CDR2 FRNRAP. V shed 1 base and J shed 3 bases, with 4 bases lying between them. The CDR3 totals 12 residues.